These 29 T cell receptor beta chains share one sample of origin, sequenced in a study of molecular identifiers for immune sequencing clone quantification. TCRdb fed the PCR reads into MiXCR, producing one record per CDR3 protein. The sample holds about 89,000 distinct CDR3 sequences, 15% to 20% seen once. Sequencing was carried out using naive CD8+ T cells from blood, with Jurkat cell RNA spiked in. The subset: FACS-sorted CD8+CD4-CCR7+CD45RA+ naive T cells. The receptors derive from a human donor in good health. Some libraries in this study had Jurkat cell RNA spiked in.

This clonotype was seen at least ten times. The CDR3 DNA reads TGTGCCTGGAGTGTAGGGGACAGGGACACCTACGAGCAGTACTTC. As protein: CAWSVGDRDTYEQYF. V gene TRBV30 combines with J gene TRBJ2-7, with 9 bases matching TRBD1. Trimming removed 0 bases from V and 2 bases from J; junction bases left unmatched: 5. Germline lookup yields CDR1 GTSNPN and CDR2 SVGIG (reference sequence). The CDR3 contains 15 residues. Together with reference TRBV30 and TRBJ2-7, the CDR3 gives the full variable domain: SQTIHQWPATLVQPVGSPLSLECTVEGTSNPNLYWYRQAAGRGLQLLFYSVGIGQISSEVPQNLSASRPQDRQFILSSKKLLLSDSGFYLCAWSVGDRDTYEQYFGPGTRLTVT.

This clonotype has at least ten counts. The chain employs TRBV29-1 and TRBJ1-1; D remains unclear. This CDR3 region has 13 residues. CDR1 and CDR2 from the germline V gene are SQVTM and ANQGSEA. V was cut by 4 bases and J by 1 base, with 10 bases left in between. The CDR3 here is CSVGRHTNTEAFF. CDR3 coding DNA: TGCAGCGTTGGCAGGCATACGAACACTGAAGCTTTCTTT.

This clonotype was seen repeatedly, ten times or more. The chain recombines TRBV12-3 or TRBV12-4 with TRBJ2-7; the match to TRBD2 covers 12 bases. The CDR3 loop spans 14 amino acids. Losses at the gene ends were 6 bases for V and 4 bases for J; bases not matched to a gene: 4. The CDR3 loop reads CASRETSGSYEQYF. CDR3 DNA sequence: TGTGCCAGCAGAGAGACTAGCGGGAGTTACGAGCAGTACTTC.

For this clonotype: A read error may be the cause here, since a much bigger clone is one base away. The CDR3 bases are TGTGCCAGCAGCCAAGTCCTGTCGTTCACCGGGGAGCTGTTTTTT. It is translated as CASSQVLSFTGELFF. The genes are TRBV14 and TRBJ2-2, with no clear D. The V gene's germline CDR1 is SGHDN and CDR2 FVKESK. The CDR3 totals 15 residues. Trimming removed 1 base from V and 4 bases from J, with 10 bases in between.

Points on this clonotype: A read error may produce the germline difference seen at one junction end. The chain carries TRBV5-1 and TRBJ2-5; 8 bases fit TRBD1. CDR1 and CDR2 (germline): SGHRS, YFSETQ. CDR3 length equals 16 residues. CDR3 sequence reads: CASSQPVDRVEETRYF. As DNA, the CDR3 is TGCGCCAGCAGTCAGCCGGTGGACAGGGTGGAAGAGACCCGGTACTTC.

This clonotype was detected many times. The chain is built from TRBV28 and TRBJ2-3; unclear D gene. Deletions cut 3 bases from V and 4 bases from J, with 14 bases between. CDR1 is MDHEN and CDR2 is SYDVKM in the germline V gene. The CDR3 contains 15 residues. DNA for the CDR3: TGTGCCAGCAGTTTCAGCAGGCCCGGTTCAGATACGCAGTATTTT. Translating it yields CASSFSRPGSDTQYF.

There are many counts of this clonotype. The chain uses TRBV19 and TRBJ2-1; D tentatively reads TRBD1 or TRBD2 (5 bases each). The CDR3 contains 17 residues. Germline CDR1 and CDR2: LNHDA and SQIVND (reference sequence). The V end lost 1 base, the J end lost 0 bases, and 13 bases lay between the germline ends. The chain's CDR3 is CASSIGRGPSSYNEQFF. The DNA for the CDR3 is TGTGCCAGTAGTATAGGTCGGGGCCCTAGCTCCTACAATGAGCAGTTCTTC.

V usage is TRBV10-2 and J usage is TRBJ2-4, with 9 bases lining up with TRBD2. The CDR3 sequence is 18 residues long. The trim removed 4 bases at V and 0 bases at J, leaving 10 bases unmatched. The germline V gene has CDR1 WSHSY and CDR2 SAAADI. CDR3: CASSGWLAGKLAKNIQYF. In DNA, the CDR3 is TGCGCCAGCAGTGGTTGGCTAGCGGGGAAACTAGCCAAAAACATTCAGTACTTC.

The table lists this clonotype with many counts. Compared with germline, one end of the junction differs, possibly owing to a read error. This chain uses TRBV7-9 with TRBJ2-3; no definite D call. Germline CDR1 and CDR2: SEHNR and FQNEAQ (reference sequence). This CDR3 has 15 residues. In DNA, the CDR3 is TGTGCCAGCAGTTTAGGGCCACATAGCACAGATACGCAGTATTTT. Protein product: CASSLGPHSTDTQYF.

This clonotype has only one observation. One junction end does not reproduce the germline sequence, and a read error may be involved. The chain uses TRBV7-2 and TRBJ2-3; 7 bases are a match to TRBD1. CDR3 length: 16 residues. The germline CDR1 and CDR2 sequences are SGHTA and FQGNSA. The DNA for the CDR3 is TGTGCCGGCAGCTTATTGGACAGGCCCAACCCGGATACGCAGTACTTT. Protein: CAGSLLDRPNPDTQYF.

At least ten counts were recorded for this clonotype. V is TRBV4-1 and J is TRBJ2-5; the D is unclear. Germline CDR1 and CDR2: MGHRA and YSYEKL. Trimming pared 0 bases from V and 0 bases from J, leaving 5 bases between. CDR3 length: 14 residues. The CDR3 DNA sequence: TGCGCCAGCAGCCAAGAATCGTACCAAGAGACCCAGTACTTC. Residues: CASSQESYQETQYF.

The chain's CDR3 is CASSLPGQRYEQYF. The CDR3 DNA sequence: TGTGCCAGCAGCTTACCGGGACAGAGATACGAGCAGTACTTC. The V call is TRBV7-2, the J call TRBJ2-7; 7 bases fit TRBD1. The CDR3 has 14 amino acids. Looked up from germline, CDR1 is SGHTA and CDR2 is FQGNSA. The V segment lost 2 bases and the J segment 4 bases; nucleotides outside the gene matches: 5.

This chain links TRBV4-1 with TRBJ2-5; D remains unclear. V shed 4 bases and J shed 3 bases, with 12 bases lying between them. The germline V gene has CDR1 MGHRA and CDR2 YSYEKL. The CDR3 contains 14 residues. CDR3 region: CASSPRAREETQYF. For the CDR3, the DNA is TGCGCCAGCAGCCCTAGAGCCCGGGAAGAGACCCAGTACTTC.

V is TRBV7-9 and J is TRBJ2-7; 9 positions agree with TRBD2. The V gene's germline CDR1 is SEHNR and CDR2 FQNEAQ (reference sequence). The CDR3 is 16 amino acids. V lost 2 bases to trimming and J lost 1 base; unmatched junction nucleotides: 6. CDR3 protein: CASSLSRSGGSYEQYF. CDR3 nucleotide sequence: TGTGCCAGCAGCTTATCTCGTAGCGGGGGTTCCTACGAGCAGTACTTC. The full variable domain, with the rest looked up from reference TRBV7-9 and TRBJ2-7, is DTGVSQNPRHKITKRGQNVTFRCDPISEHNRLYWYRQTLGQGPEFLTYFQNEAQLEKSRLLSDRFSAERPKGSFSTLEIQRTEQGDSAMYLCASSLSRSGGSYEQYFGPGTRLTVT.

This clonotype was seen at least ten times. J is TRBJ2-1 and V is TRBV4-1, with 9 nucleotides matching TRBD2. The CDR3 length is 15 residues. V trimming: 1 base; J trimming: 9 bases; junction bases outside the gene matches: 7. CDR1 is MGHRA and CDR2 is YSYEKL in the germline V gene. CDR3 in amino acids: CASSQGAGGGSEQFF. DNA of the CDR3: TGCGCCAGCAGCCAAGGTGCGGGGGGGGGATCTGAGCAGTTCTTC.

About this clonotype itself: A much larger clone is a single base away; this may be a read error. The conserved phenylalanine or tryptophan normally closing the CDR3 is absent here, so this likely arose from a read error. The V and J genes are TRBV12-3 or TRBV12-4 and TRBJ2-5; D possibly corresponds to TRBD1 (5 bases). V was shortened by 3 bases and J by 4 bases, with 15 bases between the two germline ends. The CDR3 covers 15 residues. For the CDR3, the DNA is TGTGCCAGCAGTTTGGGGCACTATACGAGAGAGACCCAGTACCTC. It specifies CASSLGHYTRETQYL.

This clonotype has ten or more counts. V is TRBV19 and J is TRBJ2-7, with a weak D call TRBD1 (6 bases). The CDR3 totals 14 residues. V dropped 6 bases and J dropped 0 bases, with 12 bases sitting between them. Germline CDR1 LNHDA, CDR2 SQIVND (reference sequence). CDR3 nucleotide sequence: TGTGCCAGTAGATTAACAGGGAACTCCTACGAGCAGTACTTC. Translated: CASRLTGNSYEQYF.

V and J are TRBV19 and TRBJ1-5; TRBD1 might be the D (5 bases). This CDR3 is 13 amino acids long. V was shortened by 3 bases and J by 10 bases, with 13 bases between the two germline ends. The germline gives CDR1 LNHDA, CDR2 SQIVND (reference sequence). In DNA, the CDR3 is TGTGCCAGTAGTATGGGGACGGCCCCACCCCAGCATTTT. Translating it yields CASSMGTAPPQHF.

This clonotype was seen a handful of times. The V call is TRBV12-3 or TRBV12-4, the J call TRBJ2-5, with TRBD2 identical over 7 bases. The length of the CDR3 is 13 residues. J lost 4 bases, V lost 8 bases, and 7 bases had no gene match. The CDR3 coding sequence is TGTGCCAGCGGTCTGGGGGGGGGAGAGACCCAGTACTTC. Translation gives CASGLGGGETQYF.

This clonotype was found many times. The chain joins TRBV19 to TRBJ1-2; the match to TRBD1 covers 11 bases. V was pared by 3 bases and J by 3 bases, with 3 bases of the junction left unmatched. Germline assignment: CDR1 LNHDA and CDR2 SQIVND (reference sequence). This CDR3 spans 15 amino acids. CDR3 sequence: CASSIGQGADYGYTF. As DNA, the CDR3 is TGTGCCAGTAGTATTGGACAGGGGGCTGACTATGGCTACACCTTC.

In this sample, this clonotype turned up many times. The chain recombines TRBV12-3 or TRBV12-4 with TRBJ2-5, with TRBD2 as a possible D gene (6 bases). The CDR3 contains 13 residues. V lost 8 bases to trimming and J lost 3 bases, with 13 bases between them. CDR3 in DNA: TGTGCCAGCGCGGGAACCTCAAAAGAGACCCAGTACTTC. Amino acids: CASAGTSKETQYF.

This clonotype has just one count. Because it lacks the conserved phenylalanine or tryptophan at the end, this CDR3 is likely a read error. The chain joins TRBV7-6 to TRBJ2-4; D unresolved. The CDR3 sequence is 17 residues long. V lost 5 bases and J lost 5, with 22 bases in between. The germline V gene encodes CDR1 SGHVS and CDR2 FNYEAQ. The CDR3 nucleotides are TGTGCCAGCAGCCAAGGGAAGCCTGGTACGGCCGAAAACATTCAGTACCTC. Translated: CASSQGKPGTAENIQYL.

This clonotype appeared many times. The genes are TRBV7-9 and TRBJ2-7; D is perhaps TRBD1 or TRBD2 (5 bases each). Trimming left V 5 bases short and J 2 bases short, with 13 bases between. Germline loops: CDR1 SEHNR, CDR2 FQNEAQ (reference sequence). The CDR3 runs 14 residues. Here the CDR3 reads CASSPRDPTYEQYF. The DNA for the CDR3 is TGTGCCAGCAGCCCCCGGGACCCAACCTACGAGCAGTACTTC.

This clonotype was recorded many times. This sequence joins TRBV11-2 and TRBJ2-7, with 7 bases aligning to TRBD1. Germline V gene lookup returns CDR1 SGHAT and CDR2 FQNNGV. The CDR3 runs to 12 residues. V dropped 3 bases and J dropped 6; count of bases not matched to a gene: 2. This CDR3 reads CASSFTGAEQYF. The CDR3 DNA is TGTGCCAGCAGCTTCACAGGGGCCGAGCAGTACTTC. The variable domain in full, with the rest retrieved from reference TRBV11-2 and TRBJ2-7, is EAGVAQSPRYKIIEKRQSVAFWCNPISGHATLYWYQQILGQGPKLLIQFQNNGVVDDSQLPKDRFSAERLKGVDSTLKIQPAKLEDSAVYLCASSFTGAEQYFGPGTRLTVT.

Comments on this clonotype: A much larger clone differs from this one at a single base, so this may be a read error. This chain connects TRBV5-1 to TRBJ2-7; 7 bases are a match to TRBD2. The CDR3 is 12 residues long. Per the germline V gene, CDR1 is SGHRS and CDR2 is YFSETQ. In DNA form, the CDR3 reads TGCGTCAGCAGCTTGGCGGGAGAAGAGCAGTACTTC. Amino acids: CVSSLAGEEQYF.

Note on this clonotype: An end of the junction does not agree with germline; a read error may underlie this. This CDR3 reads CASSGDRDDSKNIHYF. The CDR3 region has the DNA TGTGCTAGCAGTGGCGACAGGGACGATTCCAAAAACATTCACTACTTC. The chain couples TRBV2 to TRBJ2-4, with 7 bases matching TRBD1. Germline CDR1 is SNHLY and CDR2 is FYNNEI. This CDR3 has 16 residues.

This clonotype was seen many times. In nucleotides, the CDR3 is TGTGCCAGCAGCTTAGCGGGTAGGACCTCAGATACGCAGTATTTT. This translates into CASSLAGRTSDTQYF. This chain joins TRBV7-9 and TRBJ2-3; D gene ambiguous. In germline, CDR1 is SEHNR, CDR2 FQNEAQ (reference sequence). The CDR3 covers 15 residues. The V end lost 0 bases, the J end lost 4 bases, and 11 bases lay between the germline ends.

A remark on this clonotype: One base away lies a much larger clone, so this may be a sequencing read error. The chain has TRBV5-6 and TRBJ2-3; D remains unclear. The CDR3 extends over 14 amino acids. Germline CDR1 and CDR2: SGHDT and YYEEEE. The CDR3 DNA sequence: TGTGCCAGCGGCTTGTTCCAGGTCACAGATACGCAGTATTTT. Translating gives CASGLFQVTDTQYF.

In this sample, this clonotype turned up many times. V is TRBV20-1 and J is TRBJ1-5; perhaps TRBD1 as D (6 bases). This CDR3 has 17 residues. CDR1 is DFQATT and CDR2 is SNEGSKA in the germline V gene (reference sequence). Trimming shortened V by 2 bases and J by 0 bases, and 17 bases separated the two germline ends. The CDR3 DNA is TGCAGTGCTAGATTGGGGGTGGACAGTTATAGCAATCAGCCCCAGCATTTT. Its translation: CSARLGVDSYSNQPQHF.